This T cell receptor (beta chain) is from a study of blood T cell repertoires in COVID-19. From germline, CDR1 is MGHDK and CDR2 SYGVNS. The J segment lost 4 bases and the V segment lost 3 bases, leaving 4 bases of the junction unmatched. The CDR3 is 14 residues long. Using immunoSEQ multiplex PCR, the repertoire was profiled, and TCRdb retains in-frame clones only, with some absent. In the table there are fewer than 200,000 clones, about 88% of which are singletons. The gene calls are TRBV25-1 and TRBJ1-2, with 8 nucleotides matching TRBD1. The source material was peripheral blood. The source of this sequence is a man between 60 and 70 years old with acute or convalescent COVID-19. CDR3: CASSEETGVYGYTF. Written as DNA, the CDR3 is TGTGCCAGCAGTGAGGAGACAGGGGTCTATGGCTACACCTTC.